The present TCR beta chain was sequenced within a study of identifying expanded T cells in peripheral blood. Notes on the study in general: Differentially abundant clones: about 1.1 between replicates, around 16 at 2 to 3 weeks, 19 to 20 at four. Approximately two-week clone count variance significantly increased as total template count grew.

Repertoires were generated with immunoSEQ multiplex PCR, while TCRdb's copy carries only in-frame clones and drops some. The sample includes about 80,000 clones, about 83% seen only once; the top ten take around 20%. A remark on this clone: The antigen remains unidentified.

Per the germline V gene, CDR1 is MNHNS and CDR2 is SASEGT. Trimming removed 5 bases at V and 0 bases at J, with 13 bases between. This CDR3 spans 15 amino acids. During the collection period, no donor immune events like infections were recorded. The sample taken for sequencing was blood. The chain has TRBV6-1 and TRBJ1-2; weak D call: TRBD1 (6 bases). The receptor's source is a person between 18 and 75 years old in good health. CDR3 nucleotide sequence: TGTGCCAGCAGTACAAGTACAGGGACTAACTATGGCTACACCTTC. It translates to CASSTSTGTNYGYTF.